The entry below gives a single TCR beta chain sequence along with its context. Its antigen is as yet unknown. The V end lost 0 bases, the J end lost 0 bases, and 8 bases lay between the germline ends. The CDR3 extends over 15 amino acids. CDR1 is LGHNA, CDR2 YSLEER, per germline. CD4+ T cells from unexposed donors were obtained before the COVID-19 pandemic (2011-2018). The cells were cultured for approximately 10 days before CD4+ T cells were isolated. Sequencing was performed with immunoSEQ multiplex PCR; in TCRdb, only in-frame clones are kept and a portion is missing. Among around 9,800 clones, over 65% were seen once, and the ten largest hold roughly 18%. This specimen comes from a study of CD4 T cells in relation to SARS-CoV-2 and coronaviruses.

The V and J genes are TRBV4-3 and TRBJ1-2; possibly TRBD1 for D (5 bases). This sequence originates from a human donor in good health. Sequenced input: CD4+ T cells from PBMCs, cultured in vitro. CDR3 nucleotides: TGCGCCAGCAGCCAAGATTGGGGGTCTAACTATGGCTACACCTTC. This gives the protein CASSQDWGSNYGYTF.